Listed here is a single T cell receptor beta chain. Its target is not known. The sample belongs to a study of cytomegalovirus exposure and HLA in healthy donors. Overall study results and limits: It was shown in a later analysis that HLA-associated TCR beta chains were more clonally expanded than other, equally common chains. In an earlier analysis, in approximately 630 donors, most V segments appeared productive either ~87% or ~30% of the time. HLA allele associations emerged for roughly 16,000 TCR beta sequences in a later analysis, at 0.05 false discovery rate.

From germline, CDR1 is SGHAT and CDR2 FQNNGV. Trimming took off 3 bases at V and 5 bases at J, with 8 bases between the two ends. This CDR3 region has 13 residues. Donors in the study were healthy people who gave bone marrow. The primer mix had 60 Vbeta and 13 Jbeta primers. The assay was immunoSEQ multiplex PCR, and TCRdb's table has in-frame clones only and misses some. The table includes about 200,000 clones, approximately 80% detected once. This TCR was recovered from a man aged 35 to 55 in good health and CMV-seronegative. The chain joins TRBV11-2 to TRBJ1-5, with D maybe TRBD1 (6 bases). The source material was PBMCs. Written as DNA, the CDR3 is TGTGCCAGCAGCTTCGAGGGGGATCAGCCCCAGCATTTT. Amino acids: CASSFEGDQPQHF.